Listed here is a single T cell receptor (beta chain). This entry is derived from a study of blood T cell repertoires in COVID-19. Study-level background: COVID-19 samples, acute and convalescent, were from the United States, Italy and Spain. Nucleic acid was either cDNA or gDNA, and it came from T cells, B-cell-depleted T cells, or PBMCs.

V gave up 3 bases and J gave up 0 bases; unmatched junction bases: 10. CDR3 length: 18 residues. Germline CDR1 GTSNPN, CDR2 SVGIG (reference sequence). Generated by immunoSEQ multiplex PCR, the TCRdb table keeps only in-frame clones and is missing some. The sample yields fewer than 350,000 clones, approximately 86% seen once. The specimen sequenced was peripheral blood. This sequence joins TRBV30 and TRBJ2-3; TRBD2 aligns across 12 bases. The receptor was isolated from a man between 35 and 55 years old with active or convalescent COVID-19. The CDR3 DNA follows: TGTGCCTGGAGCGGAACTAGCGGGGGGCTTTCTAGCACAGATACGCAGTATTTT. It translates to CAWSGTSGGLSSTDTQYF. Full variable domain (rest looked up from reference TRBV30 and TRBJ2-3): SQTIHQWPATLVQPVGSPLSLECTVEGTSNPNLYWYRQAAGRGLQLLFYSVGIGQISSEVPQNLSASRPQDRQFILSSKKLLLSDSGFYLCAWSGTSGGLSSTDTQYFGPGTRLTVL.